These T cell receptor beta chains were read from a single sample in a study of T cells in Graves' hyperthyroidism and ophthalmopathy. One entry per CDR3 protein results from TCRdb running MiXCR on the multiplex PCR reads. The sample contains around 300,000 distinct CDR3 sequences, 20% to 30% of which appear only once. The specimen sequenced was blood. Source of these receptors: a man aged 35 to 55 with Graves' hyperthyroidism that later progressed to Graves' ophthalmopathy. CDR3s leave out the opening cysteine and the closing phenylalanine or tryptophan.

TRBJ2-7,14,TRBV15,ATSIDRVGVKYEQY
TRBJ2-5,8,TRBV20-1,SASSETQY
TRBJ1-2,13,TRBV5-1,ASSMTGDHYYGYT
TRBJ1-2,14,TRBV12-3/TRBV12-4,ASSFGFVRRDSGYT
TRBJ1-6,13,TRBV19,ASRVQGQGNSPLH
TRBJ2-5,12,TRBV13,ASSSGTPGETQY
TRBJ2-5,14,TRBV24-1,ATSDTRTAGGETQY
TRBJ1-5,13,TRBV12-3/TRBV12-4,ASSLGEGGNQPQH
TRBJ1-1,11,TRBV6-2/TRBV6-3,ASSWRGPTEAF
TRBJ2-3,13,TRBV10-3,AISDDSGSVDTQY
TRBJ2-7,11,TRBV5-1,ASSLANAYEQY
TRBJ1-2,14,TRBV11-2,ASSFHRAASNYGYT
TRBJ2-7,11,TRBV9,ASSVGAENEQY
TRBJ2-7,12,TRBV20-1,SARKREVSYEQY
TRBJ1-1,14,TRBV11-3,ASSLVVRAPNTEAF